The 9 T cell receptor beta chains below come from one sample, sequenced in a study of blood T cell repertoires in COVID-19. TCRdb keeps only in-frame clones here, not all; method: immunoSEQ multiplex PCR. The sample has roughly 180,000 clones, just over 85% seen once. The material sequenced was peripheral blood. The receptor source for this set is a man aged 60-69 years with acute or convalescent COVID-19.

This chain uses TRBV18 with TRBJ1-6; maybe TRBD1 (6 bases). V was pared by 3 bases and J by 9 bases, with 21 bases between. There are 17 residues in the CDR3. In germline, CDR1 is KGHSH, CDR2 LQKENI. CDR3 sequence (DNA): TGTGCCAGCTCACCCGCCGATGGGGGCGGCCATCCTTCACCCCTCCACTTT. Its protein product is CASSPADGGGHPSPLHF.

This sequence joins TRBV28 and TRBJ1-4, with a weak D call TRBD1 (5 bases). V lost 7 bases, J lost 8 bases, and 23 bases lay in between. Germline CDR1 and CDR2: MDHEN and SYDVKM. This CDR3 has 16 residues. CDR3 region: CASTTPAPGSYEKLFF. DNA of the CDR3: TGTGCCAGCACAACTCCCGCCCCAGGGTCGTACGAAAAACTGTTTTTT.

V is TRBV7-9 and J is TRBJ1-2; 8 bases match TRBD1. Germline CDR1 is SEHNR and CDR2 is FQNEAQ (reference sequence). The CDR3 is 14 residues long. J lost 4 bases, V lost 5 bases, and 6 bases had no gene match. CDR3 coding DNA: TGTGCCAGCAGCGGACAGGGTCCTAGCTATGGCTACACCTTC. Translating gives CASSGQGPSYGYTF.

DNA of the CDR3: TGCAGCGTTGCGGGAGTGTCGGATACGCAGTATTTT. It translates to CSVAGVSDTQYF. The chain is built from TRBV29-1 and TRBJ2-3, with a weak D call TRBD2 (6 bases). V lost 4 bases and J lost 6, with 11 bases in between. Germline V lookup: CDR1 SQVTM, CDR2 ANQGSEA. This CDR3 is built from 12 residues.

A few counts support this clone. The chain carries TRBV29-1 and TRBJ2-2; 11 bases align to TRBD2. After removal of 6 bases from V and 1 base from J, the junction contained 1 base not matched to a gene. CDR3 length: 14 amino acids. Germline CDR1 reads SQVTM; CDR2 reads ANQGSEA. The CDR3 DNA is TGCAGCGTAGGGACTAGCGGGAACACCGGGGAGCTGTTTTTT. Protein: CSVGTSGNTGELFF.

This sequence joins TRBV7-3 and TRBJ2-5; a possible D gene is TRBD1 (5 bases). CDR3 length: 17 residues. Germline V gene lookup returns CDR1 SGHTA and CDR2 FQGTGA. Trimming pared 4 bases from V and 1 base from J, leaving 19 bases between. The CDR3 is CASSSQRERGIQETQYF. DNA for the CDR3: TGTGCCAGCAGCTCCCAACGCGAAAGGGGAATCCAAGAGACCCAGTACTTC.

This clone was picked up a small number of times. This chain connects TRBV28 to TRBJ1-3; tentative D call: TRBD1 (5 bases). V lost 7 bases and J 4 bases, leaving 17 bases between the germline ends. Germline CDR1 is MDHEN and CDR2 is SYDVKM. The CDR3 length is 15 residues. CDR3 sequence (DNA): TGTGCCAGCACCCCTCCCGAGGGGAGGGGAAACACCATATATTTT. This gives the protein CASTPPEGRGNTIYF.

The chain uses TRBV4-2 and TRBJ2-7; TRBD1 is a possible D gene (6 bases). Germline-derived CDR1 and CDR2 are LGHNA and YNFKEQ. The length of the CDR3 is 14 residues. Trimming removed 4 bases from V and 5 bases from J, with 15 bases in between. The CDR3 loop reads CASSLNTGMNEQYF. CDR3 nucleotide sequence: TGTGCCAGCAGCCTTAATACAGGGATGAACGAGCAGTACTTC.

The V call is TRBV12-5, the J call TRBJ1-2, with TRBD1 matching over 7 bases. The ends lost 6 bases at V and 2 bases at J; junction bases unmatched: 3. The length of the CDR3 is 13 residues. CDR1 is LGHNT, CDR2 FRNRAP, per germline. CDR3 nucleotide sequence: TGTGCTAGTGGCCAGACAGGGAACTATGGCTACACCTTC. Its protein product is CASGQTGNYGYTF.